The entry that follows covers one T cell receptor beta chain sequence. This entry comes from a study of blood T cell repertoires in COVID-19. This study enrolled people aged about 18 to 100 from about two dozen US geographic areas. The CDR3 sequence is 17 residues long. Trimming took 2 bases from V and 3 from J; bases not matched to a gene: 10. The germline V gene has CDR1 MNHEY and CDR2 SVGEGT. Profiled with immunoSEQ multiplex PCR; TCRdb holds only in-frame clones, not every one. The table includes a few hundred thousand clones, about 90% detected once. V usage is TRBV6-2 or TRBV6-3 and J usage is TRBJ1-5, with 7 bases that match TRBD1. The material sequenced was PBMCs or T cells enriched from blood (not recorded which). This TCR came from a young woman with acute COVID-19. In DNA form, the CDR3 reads TGTGCCAGCAGTTACCCGAGACAGGGTAGGGCCAATCAGCCCCAGCATTTT. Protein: CASSYPRQGRANQPQHF.